These T cell receptor beta chains were read from a single sample in a study of cytomegalovirus exposure and HLA in healthy donors. The protocol was immunoSEQ multiplex PCR, while the TCRdb copy is restricted to in-frame clones and leaves out a portion. The table has some 150,000 clones, 82% seen once. The sequenced sample was PBMCs. These receptors all come from a woman in her forties or fifties in good health and CMV-seropositive. Each CDR3 is given with its conserved first and last residue. A D gene is named only where the DNA matches it firmly. Only part of the rows carry a size: once, few, many, or a class if the clone is expanded.

D,size,V,J,DNA,CDR3
TRBD2,-,TRBV27,TRBJ2-3,TGTGCCAGCAGTTCCCGGGTCCGTAACCGCATAGCGGGTAATCCAGATACGCAGTATTTT,CASSSRVRNRIAGNPDTQYF
-,few,TRBV7-8,TRBJ2-3,TGTGCCAGCAGCTTCCCGGGGAGGAATACGCAGTATTTT,CASSFPGRNTQYF
-,-,TRBV27,TRBJ1-6,TGTGCCAGCAGTTTCACCCCAAGGAGCTCCTATAATTCACCCCTCCACTTT,CASSFTPRSSYNSPLHF
-,-,TRBV5-4,TRBJ2-1,TGTGCCAGCAGCTTGGAACAGGGACCTTTAAGGAACAATGAGCAGTTCTTC,CASSLEQGPLRNNEQFF
-,once,TRBV6-6,TRBJ2-1,TGTGCCAGCAGTCTCGGGAGCTCCTACAATGAGCAGTTCTTC,CASSLGSSYNEQFF
-,few,TRBV5-1,TRBJ1-6,TGCGCCAGCAGCTTGGGGGAGGATTCACCCCTCCACTTT,CASSLGEDSPLHF
-,-,TRBV28,TRBJ1-3,TGTGCCAGCAGCCCTGACTCCCCTGGAAACACCATATATTTT,CASSPDSPGNTIYF
-,-,TRBV6-5,TRBJ1-6,TGTGCCAGCATCTCCGCAGGGGCAAGAAATTCACCCCTCCACTTT,CASISAGARNSPLHF
TRBD1,few,TRBV2,TRBJ2-6,TGTGCCAGCGGGAGACAGGGATGGGACGGGGCCAACGTCCTGACTTTC,CASGRQGWDGANVLTF
-,-,TRBV7-6,TRBJ2-1,TGTGCCAGCAGCTTTAGGGGGGGTAATGAGCAGTTCTTC,CASSFRGGNEQFF
-,-,TRBV23-1,TRBJ2-6,TGCGCCAGCAGTCAATCAGAGGGAGTCCTGACTTTC,CASSQSEGVLTF
-,-,TRBV7-9,TRBJ2-3,TGTGCCAGCAGTACTGAGGGCCAAATCGCTAGCACAGATACGCAGTATTTT,CASSTEGQIASTDTQYF
TRBD1,-,TRBV29-1,TRBJ2-1,TGCAGCGTACGACAGGGAGTTTCCTACAATGAGCAGTTCTTC,CSVRQGVSYNEQFF
TRBD2,few,TRBV27,TRBJ2-1,TGTGCCAGCAGTTTGAAGACTAGCTGGGATGAGCAGTTCTTC,CASSLKTSWDEQFF
TRBD2,-,TRBV5-4,TRBJ2-1,TGTGCCAGCAGCTTGGTTGGGCGGGGGGGGAACTACAATGAGCAGTTCTTC,CASSLVGRGGNYNEQFF
-,-,TRBV29-1,TRBJ2-1,TGCAGCGTTCGACCCCAGACAAATTACAATGAGCAGTTCTTC,CSVRPQTNYNEQFF
-,-,TRBV19,TRBJ2-1,TGTGCCAGTAGTATAGGCCCAGGGCAAAATGAGCAGTTCTTC,CASSIGPGQNEQFF
-,-,TRBV1,TRBJ2-3,TGCACCAGCGGGTCGGGGGGAGGGACAGATACGCAGTATTTT,CTSGSGGGTDTQYF
-,-,TRBV5-4,TRBJ2-1,TGTGCCAGCAGCTTGGCGGGGACATACAATGAGCAGTTCTTC,CASSLAGTYNEQFF
-,-,TRBV29-1,TRBJ1-2,TGCAGCGTTGTGGGGCACGACTCAGGGAGCTACACCTTC,CSVVGHDSGSYTF
TRBD1,-,TRBV27,TRBJ2-1,TGTGCCAGCAGTGGGACAGAGTACAATGAGCAGTTCTTC,CASSGTEYNEQFF
TRBD2,-,TRBV7-9,TRBJ2-7,TGTTCCAGCAGCCCGAACCCCCGGGGGGGTTCCTACGAGCAGTACTTC,CSSSPNPRGGSYEQYF
TRBD1,-,TRBV7-2,TRBJ1-2,TGTGCCAGCAGCCTTAAGACAGGGGGAAACTATGGCTACACCTTC,CASSLKTGGNYGYTF
TRBD1,-,TRBV5-8,TRBJ1-2,TGTGCCAGCAGCTTTGAGGGACAGCTCTATGGCTACACCTTC,CASSFEGQLYGYTF
TRBD2,-,TRBV27,TRBJ2-1,TGTGCCAGCAGTTTTACCGGGACTAGTGGTAATGAGCAGTTCTTC,CASSFTGTSGNEQFF
-,-,TRBV27,TRBJ1-1,TGTGCCAGCAGTCCCACGACAGTGAACACTGAAGCTTTCTTT,CASSPTTVNTEAFF
TRBD1,-,TRBV4-2,TRBJ2-1,TGTGCCAGCAGCCAAGGAGTAGGGGGCTCTGAGCAGTTCTTC,CASSQGVGGSEQFF
TRBD2,-,TRBV10-3,TRBJ2-6,TGTGCCATCAGGGGACTAGCGGGGGCCAACGTCCTGACTTTC,CAIRGLAGANVLTF
-,-,TRBV27,TRBJ2-7,TGTGCCAGCAGTCCTGACCCCACCGGGTACGAGCAGTACTTC,CASSPDPTGYEQYF
TRBD1,-,TRBV6-1,TRBJ1-1,TGTGCCAGCAGGGGACAGGAAAACACTGAAGCTTTCTTT,CASRGQENTEAFF
-,-,TRBV30,TRBJ1-2,TGTGCCTGGAGTGGGGGGGGATCGTATGGCTACACCTTC,CAWSGGGSYGYTF
-,-,TRBV10-3,TRBJ1-3,TGTGCCATCCAACCAGGATCTGGAAACACCATATATTTT,CAIQPGSGNTIYF
TRBD1,few,TRBV7-2,TRBJ2-1,TGTGCCAGCAGCTTAGCGGGGACAGGTTCCTACAATGAGCAGTTCTTC,CASSLAGTGSYNEQFF
-,-,TRBV5-6,TRBJ1-6,TGTGCCAGCAGCGAGTCACCCCTCCACTTT,CASSESPLHF
-,-,TRBV29-1,TRBJ2-1,TGCAGCGTTCCTTCAGGGTCCCCTTTATACAATGAGCAGTTCTTC,CSVPSGSPLYNEQFF
TRBD2,-,TRBV2,TRBJ2-7,TGTGCCAGCACCAGTAGCGGGGGGAGGGCCTACGAGCAGTACTTC,CASTSSGGRAYEQYF
-,-,TRBV7-8,TRBJ2-4,TGTGCCAGCAGCGGGGAGGAAGGCAAAAACATTCAGTACTTC,CASSGEEGKNIQYF
-,-,TRBV19,TRBJ1-2,TGTGCCAGCGACTCTCGGGGAGGGAATGGCTACACCTTC,CASDSRGGNGYTF
-,-,TRBV30,TRBJ1-6,TGTGCCTGGAGGGAGGGTAATTCACCCCTCCACTTT,CAWREGNSPLHF
TRBD2,-,TRBV2,TRBJ2-3,TGTGCCATCCACACCGCTAGCGGGAGCACAGATACGCAGTATTTT,CAIHTASGSTDTQYF
-,-,TRBV9,TRBJ2-2,TGTGCCAGCAGCGTAAAGACTAGTCCCGGGGAGCTGTTTTTT,CASSVKTSPGELFF
TRBD2,-,TRBV6-6,TRBJ2-7,TGTGCCAGCACGGGGGGTGACTACGAGCAGTACTTC,CASTGGDYEQYF
-,-,TRBV7-3,TRBJ2-3,TGTGCCAGCAGCCCCCAGCGGACTAGCACAGATACGCAGTATTTT,CASSPQRTSTDTQYF
-,-,TRBV18,TRBJ2-3,TGTGCCAGCTCACCCGTCCTTGCGGCAGATACGCAGTATTTT,CASSPVLAADTQYF
-,-,TRBV6-1,TRBJ1-1,TGTGCCAGCAGTGAAAAGGCGGTGACCTACACTGAAGCTTTCTTT,CASSEKAVTYTEAFF
TRBD2,-,TRBV27,TRBJ2-3,TGTGCCAGCAGTTTGGGAGGGAGCACAGATACGCAGTATTTT,CASSLGGSTDTQYF
TRBD2,few,TRBV10-2,TRBJ2-1,TGCGCCAGCAGGGACCGAGCGGGGGGTTACAATGAGCAGTTCTTC,CASRDRAGGYNEQFF
TRBD1,-,TRBV2,TRBJ1-6,TGTGCCAGCAGTAAAAACCCCGGGACAGAAAATTCACCCCTCCACTTT,CASSKNPGTENSPLHF
-,-,TRBV7-2,TRBJ1-6,TGTGCCAGCAGCCCAAATGGCGGCTTCAGCTCCTATAATTCACCCCTCCACTTT,CASSPNGGFSSYNSPLHF
TRBD1,-,TRBV19,TRBJ2-3,TGTGCCAGTAGTAGGACAGGGAAAGATACGCAGTATTTT,CASSRTGKDTQYF
TRBD2,-,TRBV27,TRBJ2-7,TGTGCCAGCAGTTTACTAGCGGGGGGCGAGCAGTACTTC,CASSLLAGGEQYF
-,once,TRBV7-9,TRBJ1-1,TGTTCCAGCAGCTCTCGGTACTCGGGGAAAATGAACACTGAAGCTTTCTTT,CSSSSRYSGKMNTEAFF
TRBD1,-,TRBV13,TRBJ2-7,TGTGCCAGCAGCTTACCCCCAACCGCCGGGACAGGGGGAACCTACGAGCAGTACTTC,CASSLPPTAGTGGTYEQYF
-,few,TRBV15,TRBJ2-7,TGTGCCACCAGCATAAGGGGCTACGAGCAGTACTTC,CATSIRGYEQYF